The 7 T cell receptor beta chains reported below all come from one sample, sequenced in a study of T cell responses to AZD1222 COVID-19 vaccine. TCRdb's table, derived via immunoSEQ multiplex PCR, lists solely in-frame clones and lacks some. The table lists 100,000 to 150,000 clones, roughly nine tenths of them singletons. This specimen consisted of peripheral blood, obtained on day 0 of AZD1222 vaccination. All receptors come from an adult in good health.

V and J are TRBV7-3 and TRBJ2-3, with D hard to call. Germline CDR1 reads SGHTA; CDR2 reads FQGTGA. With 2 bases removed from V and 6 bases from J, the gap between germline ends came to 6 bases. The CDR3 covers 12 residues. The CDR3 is CASSLDGDTQYF. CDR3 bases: TGTGCCAGCAGCTTAGACGGGGATACGCAGTATTTT.

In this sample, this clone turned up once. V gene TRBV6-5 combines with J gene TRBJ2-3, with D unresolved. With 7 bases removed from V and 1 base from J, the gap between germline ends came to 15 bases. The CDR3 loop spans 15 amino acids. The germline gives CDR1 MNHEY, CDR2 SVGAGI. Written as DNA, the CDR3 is TGTGCCAGCACCTCGCTGGCAAGTCGCACAGATACGCAGTATTTT. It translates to CASTSLASRTDTQYF.

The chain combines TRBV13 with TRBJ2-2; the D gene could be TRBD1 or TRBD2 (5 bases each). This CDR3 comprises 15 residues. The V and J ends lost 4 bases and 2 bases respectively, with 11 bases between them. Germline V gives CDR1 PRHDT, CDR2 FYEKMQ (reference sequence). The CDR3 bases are TGTGCCAGCAGCTCCAGGGACGTCAACACCGGGGAGCTGTTTTTT. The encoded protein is CASSSRDVNTGELFF.

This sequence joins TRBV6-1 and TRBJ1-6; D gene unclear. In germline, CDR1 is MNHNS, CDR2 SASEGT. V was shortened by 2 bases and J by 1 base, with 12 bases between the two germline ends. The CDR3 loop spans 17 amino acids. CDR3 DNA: TGTGCCAGCAGTGAAATGGGTTGGCAGTCCTATAATTCACCCCTCCACTTT. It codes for CASSEMGWQSYNSPLHF.

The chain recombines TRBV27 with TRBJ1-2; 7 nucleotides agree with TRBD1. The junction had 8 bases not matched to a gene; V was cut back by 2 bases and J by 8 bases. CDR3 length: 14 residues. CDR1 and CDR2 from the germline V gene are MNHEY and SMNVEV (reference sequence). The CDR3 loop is CASSLLGDSYGYTF. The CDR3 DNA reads TGTGCCAGCAGTTTACTCGGGGACAGTTACGGCTACACCTTC.

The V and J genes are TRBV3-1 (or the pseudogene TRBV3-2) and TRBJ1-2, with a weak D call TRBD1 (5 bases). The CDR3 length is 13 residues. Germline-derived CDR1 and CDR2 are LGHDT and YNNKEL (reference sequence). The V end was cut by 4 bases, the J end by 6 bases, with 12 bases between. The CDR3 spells CASSPRGWHGYTF. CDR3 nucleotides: TGTGCCAGCAGCCCAAGGGGTTGGCATGGCTACACCTTC.

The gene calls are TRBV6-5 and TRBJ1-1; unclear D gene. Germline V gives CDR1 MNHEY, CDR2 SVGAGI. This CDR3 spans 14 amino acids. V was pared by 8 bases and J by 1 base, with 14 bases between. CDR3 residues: CASSMGIPNTEAFF. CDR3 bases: TGTGCCAGCTCTATGGGCATTCCGAACACTGAAGCTTTCTTT.